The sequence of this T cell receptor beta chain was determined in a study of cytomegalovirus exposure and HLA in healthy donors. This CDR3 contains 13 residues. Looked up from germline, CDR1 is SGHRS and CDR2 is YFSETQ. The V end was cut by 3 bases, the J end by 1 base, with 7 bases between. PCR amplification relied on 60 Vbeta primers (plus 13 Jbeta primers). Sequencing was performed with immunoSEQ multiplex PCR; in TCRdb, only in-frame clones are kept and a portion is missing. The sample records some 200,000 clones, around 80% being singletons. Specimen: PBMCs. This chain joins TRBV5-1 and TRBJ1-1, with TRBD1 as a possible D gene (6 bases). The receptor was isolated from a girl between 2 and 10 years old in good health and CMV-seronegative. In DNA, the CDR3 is TGCGCCAGCAGCTCGGGACAGAACACTGAAGCTTTCTTT. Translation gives CASSSGQNTEAFF.